The 12 T cell receptor beta chains below come from one sample, sequenced in a study of cytomegalovirus exposure and HLA in healthy donors. The PCR contained 60 Vbeta and 13 Jbeta primers. Clones were read by immunoSEQ multiplex PCR, and TCRdb kept only the in-frame ones, dropping some. Of 150,000 to 200,000 clones in the sample, about four fifths were seen once. Sequencing was done on a sample of PBMCs. These receptors were collected from a man in his fifties or sixties in good health and CMV-seropositive.

About this clone: The same CDR3 is also encoded by other DNA sequences in this sample. This sequence joins TRBV29-1 and TRBJ1-2, with 8 bases that match TRBD1. The CDR3 has 11 residues. CDR1 is SQVTM, CDR2 ANQGSEA, per germline. After removal of 5 bases from V and 7 bases from J, the junction contained 3 bases not matched to a gene. CDR3 DNA: TGCAGCGTTCAGGGGGCGGGTGGCTACACCTTC. This codes for CSVQGAGGYTF. The full variable domain, completed using reference TRBV29-1 and TRBJ1-2, is SAVISQKPSRDICQRGTSLTIQCQVDSQVTMMFWYRQQPGQSLTLIATANQGSEATYESGFVIDKFPISRPNLTFSTLTVSNMSPEDSSIYLCSVQGAGGYTFGSGTRLTVV.

V usage is TRBV5-1 and J usage is TRBJ2-5; 8 bases are a match to TRBD1. The end of the DNA aligns better with TRBJ2-7, so the J call may be wrong. The CDR3 runs to 15 residues. Germline loops: CDR1 SGHRS, CDR2 YFSETQ. CDR3 in amino acids: CASSLGGQDSYEQYF. DNA of the CDR3: TGCGCCAGCAGCTTGGGGGGACAGGACTCCTACGAGCAGTACTTC.

As concerns this clone: Other DNA sequences in the sample encode the same CDR3. The chain joins TRBV9 to TRBJ1-5, with 7 bases fitting TRBD1. The CDR3 consists of 15 residues. The germline V gene encodes CDR1 SGDLS and CDR2 YYNGEE. Losses at the gene ends were 2 bases for V and 4 bases for J; bases not matched to a gene: 6. DNA for the CDR3: TGTGCCAGCAGCGTCTGGGACAGCCCTAATCAGCCCCAGCATTTT. Translating gives CASSVWDSPNQPQHF.

The V gene is TRBV7-9, the J gene TRBJ1-2; D possibly corresponds to TRBD1 (5 bases). Trimming left V 4 bases short and J 4 bases short, with 13 bases between. Germline lookup yields CDR1 SEHNR and CDR2 FQNEAQ (reference sequence). This CDR3 has 14 residues. This chain's CDR3 is CASSSQTVIYGYTF. DNA for the CDR3: TGTGCCAGCAGCTCCCAGACAGTTATCTATGGCTACACCTTC.

This rearrangement joins TRBV9 to TRBJ1-3; no firm D call. Trimming removed 2 bases from V and 2 bases from J, with 14 bases in between. The CDR3 contains 16 residues. The germline CDR1 and CDR2 sequences are SGDLS and YYNGEE. The chain's CDR3 is CASSVDQDSPGNTIYF. CDR3 bases: TGTGCCAGCAGCGTGGATCAGGATTCACCTGGAAACACCATATATTTT.

This rearrangement joins TRBV5-5 to TRBJ1-5; D may be TRBD1 (6 bases). Germline assignment: CDR1 SGHKS and CDR2 YYEKEE (reference sequence). With 0 bases removed from V and 3 bases from J, the gap between germline ends came to 10 bases. The CDR3 has 15 residues. Here the CDR3 reads CASSLVGGNNQPQHF. CDR3 sequence (DNA): TGTGCCAGCAGCTTGGTAGGGGGAAACAATCAGCCCCAGCATTTT.

The gene calls are TRBV7-3 and TRBJ1-2; 7 bases are a match to TRBD1. The CDR3 runs to 15 residues. J gave up 2 bases and V 5 bases, and 8 bases lay outside the gene matches. CDR1 and CDR2 from the germline V gene are SGHTA and FQGTGA. The CDR3: CASSRTPGQNYGYTF. The CDR3 DNA sequence: TGTGCCAGCAGCAGAACCCCGGGACAGAACTATGGCTACACCTTC.

The chain has TRBV2 and TRBJ2-5, with TRBD1 identical over 8 bases. V shed 6 bases and J 2 bases; nucleotides not matched to a gene: 8. CDR1 SNHLY and CDR2 FYNNEI come from the germline V gene. The CDR3 is 15 amino acids. As DNA, the CDR3 is TGTGCCAGCAGCCGGAACGGACAGGGTCAAGAGACCCAGTACTTC. It codes for CASSRNGQGQETQYF.

The V gene is TRBV10-2, the J gene TRBJ1-2; D unclear. V shed 3 bases and J shed 4 bases, with 9 bases lying between them. CDR1 and CDR2 (germline): WSHSY, SAAADI. The CDR3 length is 13 residues. In nucleotides, the CDR3 is TGCGCCAGCAGTGAATGGACTGTCTATGGCTACACCTTC. Translation gives CASSEWTVYGYTF.

CDR3 DNA sequence: TGCGCCAGCAGCCAAGATAGGGGAGGAAATAATTCACCCCTCCACTTT. Amino acids: CASSQDRGGNNSPLHF. The chain has TRBV4-3 and TRBJ1-6, with D tentatively TRBD1 (5 bases). The CDR3 spans 16 residues. Germline V gene data show CDR1 as LGHNA and CDR2 as YSLEER. Trimming removed 0 bases from V and 5 bases from J, with 11 bases in between.

Only one count was recorded for this clone. The genes are TRBV28 and TRBJ1-1, with D unresolved. The CDR3 covers 14 residues. Trimming stripped 6 bases from V and 6 bases from J, with 17 bases between. CDR1 is MDHEN and CDR2 is SYDVKM in the germline V gene. The CDR3 DNA is TGTGCCAGCAGCCTCTTAAGAAGCAACGCTGAAGCTTTCTTT. Its translation is CASSLLRSNAEAFF.

The V and J genes are TRBV7-9 and TRBJ2-1; D is undetermined. The length of the CDR3 is 15 residues. V lost 4 bases, J lost 5 bases, and 15 bases lay in between. Germline V gives CDR1 SEHNR, CDR2 FQNEAQ (reference sequence). Here the CDR3 DNA reads TGTGCCAGCAGCTACACGTCGGCAAGCGACAATGAGCAGTTCTTC. Protein sequence: CASSYTSASDNEQFF.